The rows below give T cell receptor beta chains drawn from one sample of a study of cytomegalovirus exposure and HLA in healthy donors. Using immunoSEQ multiplex PCR, the repertoire was profiled, and TCRdb retains in-frame clones only, with some absent. The sample consists of some 120,000 clones, 70% to 85% of them appearing once. Material for sequencing was PBMCs. The receptors were gathered from a woman under 30 in good health and CMV-seropositive. Both conserved end residues are part of each CDR3. The D gene is left open where the match is weak. Expanded clones are given a class, and other clones once, few, many or no size at all.

size,length,D,V,J,DNA,CDR3
-,15,-,TRBV6-1,TRBJ1-5,TGTGCCAGCAGTGACCAGGGGCTGGGCAATCAGCCCCAGCATTTT,CASSDQGLGNQPQHF
-,15,TRBD1,TRBV4-1,TRBJ1-2,TGCGCCAGCAGCAACCGACAGGGGACTAACTATGGCTACACCTTC,CASSNRQGTNYGYTF
-,13,TRBD1,TRBV2,TRBJ1-6,TGTGCCAGCAGCGAGACAGGGCCGTCACCCCTCCACTTT,CASSETGPSPLHF
-,16,TRBD1,TRBV7-9,TRBJ1-5,TGTGCCAGCAGTCGCACTTCCGGGACAGGGGGACAGCCCCAGCATTTT,CASSRTSGTGGQPQHF
-,16,TRBD1,TRBV28,TRBJ1-4,TGTGCCAGCACTCCCGTCCCTGGGACAGCTAATGAAAAACTGTTTTTT,CASTPVPGTANEKLFF
-,14,-,TRBV6-6,TRBJ2-5,TGTGCCAGCAGCCACCGGGGGGCCGAAGAGACCCAGTACTTC,CASSHRGAEETQYF
-,15,-,TRBV10-3,TRBJ2-3,TGTGCCATCAGTGAACAGGACCTTACGACAGATACGCAGTATTTT,CAISEQDLTTDTQYF
-,13,TRBD1,TRBV28,TRBJ1-1,TGTGCCAGCGGCCCGGGACAGGGTTACGAAGCTTTCTTT,CASGPGQGYEAFF
-,16,-,TRBV4-2,TRBJ2-7,TGTGCCAGCAGCCAAGATCAGGCTAGCTTCAGCTCCGAGCAGTACTTC,CASSQDQASFSSEQYF
-,16,TRBD2,TRBV7-2,TRBJ2-1,TGTGCCAGCAGCACTCGAACTAGCGGGGGGGCTATTGAGCAGTTCTTC,CASSTRTSGGAIEQFF
-,12,-,TRBV28,TRBJ2-7,TGTGCCAGCGGCAGGGATTCCTACGAGCAGTACTTC,CASGRDSYEQYF
-,14,TRBD2,TRBV30,TRBJ2-7,TGTGCCTCCGGACTAGCGGGGGGATCAGGCGAGCAGTACTTC,CASGLAGGSGEQYF
-,12,-,TRBV11-3,TRBJ1-3,TGTGCCAGCAGCCGGGACTCGAACACCATATATTTT,CASSRDSNTIYF
once,16,TRBD1,TRBV4-1,TRBJ2-3,TGCGCCAGCAGCCAAGAAATGGGACAGGCCCCAGATACGCAGTATTTT,CASSQEMGQAPDTQYF
-,13,-,TRBV29-1,TRBJ2-5,TGCAGCGCCTCTAGACTAGGAGGAGAGACCCAGTACTTC,CSASRLGGETQYF
-,13,-,TRBV2,TRBJ2-5,TGTGCCAGCAGGAACGGGACACAAGAGACCCAGTACTTC,CASRNGTQETQYF
-,14,TRBD2,TRBV23-1,TRBJ2-5,TGCGCCAGCAGTCAAAGCGGGGGGCAAGAGACCCAGTACTTC,CASSQSGGQETQYF
-,15,-,TRBV29-1,TRBJ2-2,TGCAGCGTTGATATCGGGGAGGCGAACACCGGGGAGCTGTTTTTT,CSVDIGEANTGELFF
-,11,-,TRBV20-1,TRBJ2-5,TGCAGTGCTAGGGAGGGAGAGACCCAGTACTTC,CSAREGETQYF
-,15,-,TRBV5-1,TRBJ2-1,TGCGCCAGCACAGGGGCGATTGGGTCCTACAATGAGCAGTTCTTC,CASTGAIGSYNEQFF
-,15,TRBD1,TRBV7-3,TRBJ2-5,TGTGCCAGCAGCTTAAGTGGACAGGGGGAAGAGACCCAGTACTTC,CASSLSGQGEETQYF
-,14,TRBD1,TRBV5-4,TRBJ2-3,TGTGCCAGCAGCCCGACAGGGGATAGAGATACGCAGTATTTT,CASSPTGDRDTQYF
-,13,TRBD2,TRBV7-9,TRBJ2-4,TGTGCCAGCCGTTCGGGGGGGCCAGGCATTCAGTACTTC,CASRSGGPGIQYF
-,16,TRBD1,TRBV5-5,TRBJ1-2,TGTGCCAGCAGCGATATAACCGACAGGGAACGACCTGGCTACACCTTC,CASSDITDRERPGYTF
-,16,TRBD1,TRBV7-3,TRBJ1-1,TGTGCCAGCAGCCTTACGGACAGGGGAATGAACACTGAAGCTTTCTTT,CASSLTDRGMNTEAFF
-,15,-,TRBV2,TRBJ2-5,TGTGCCAGCAGTGCCCCCGTGGGGGGAGGAGAGACCCAGTACTTC,CASSAPVGGGETQYF
-,15,-,TRBV30,TRBJ1-3,TGTGCCTGGAGTGGCCTTCGAGGCTCTGGAAACACCATATATTTT,CAWSGLRGSGNTIYF
-,13,-,TRBV6-4,TRBJ1-1,TGTGCCAGCAGCCGTCAGATGAACACTGAAGCTTTCTTT,CASSRQMNTEAFF
-,13,-,TRBV4-1,TRBJ1-1,TGCGCCACAGGCGGGCAGCCCAACACTGAAGCTTTCTTT,CATGGQPNTEAFF
once,14,TRBD1,TRBV7-9,TRBJ1-2,TGTGCCAGCAGCTGGGACAGGGGTGCCTATGGCTACACCTTC,CASSWDRGAYGYTF
-,16,-,TRBV9,TRBJ1-1,TGTGCCAGCAGCGTAGTGGAGGGTAGGACGAACACTGAAGCTTTCTTT,CASSVVEGRTNTEAFF
-,17,-,TRBV15,TRBJ1-5,TGTGCCACCAGCCCGCGTGGAGGAATAGTTAGCAATCAGCCCCAGCATTTT,CATSPRGGIVSNQPQHF
-,15,TRBD1,TRBV7-9,TRBJ1-2,TGTGCCAGCAGCTCAAGCGTTGGGACAGCTTATGGCTACACCTTC,CASSSSVGTAYGYTF
-,13,-,TRBV2,TRBJ2-5,TGTGCCAGCAGTGTAAGGAGGGAGGAGGCCCAGTACTTC,CASSVRREEAQYF
-,15,-,TRBV28,TRBJ2-2,TGTGCCAGCAGTAGACTACCAGGGGACACCGGGGAGCTGTTTTTT,CASSRLPGDTGELFF
-,13,-,TRBV25-1,TRBJ2-7,TGTGCCAGCAGTCTAACCGGGAACTACGAGCAGTACTTC,CASSLTGNYEQYF
-,18,TRBD1,TRBV4-1,TRBJ1-2,TGCGCCAGCAGCCAAGCAGGAGGACAGGACCCTATTAACTATGGCTACACCTTC,CASSQAGGQDPINYGYTF
once,14,-,TRBV6-5,TRBJ2-2,TGTGCCAGCAGTTATCAAACTAACACCGGGGAGCTGTTTTTT,CASSYQTNTGELFF
-,18,-,TRBV29-1,TRBJ2-4,TGCAGCGTTGAATTGGGGCGGAGTAGCTGGGCAGCCAAAAACATTCAGTACTTC,CSVELGRSSWAAKNIQYF
-,13,TRBD1,TRBV19,TRBJ1-2,TGTGCCAGTAGTATCACAGGGGAAGGTGGCTACACCTTC,CASSITGEGGYTF
-,14,TRBD1,TRBV7-2,TRBJ1-1,TGTGCCAGCAGCTTAGAGGGGGCGGGCACTGAAGCTTTCTTT,CASSLEGAGTEAFF
-,17,TRBD1,TRBV7-8,TRBJ1-3,TGTGCCAGCAGCCAAGTTTCAGGACAGGGGTATGGAAACACCATATATTTT,CASSQVSGQGYGNTIYF
-,13,-,TRBV19,TRBJ1-1,TGTGCCAGTAGTCCACAGCTGAACACTGAAGCTTTCTTT,CASSPQLNTEAFF
-,14,-,TRBV5-1,TRBJ1-1,TGCGCCAGCAGCCGCCGGGACACGAACACTGAAGCTTTCTTT,CASSRRDTNTEAFF
-,16,TRBD2,TRBV29-1,TRBJ2-2,TGCAGCGTTGAAGTCACTAGCGGGGTGTTCACCGGGGAGCTGTTTTTT,CSVEVTSGVFTGELFF
-,16,TRBD1,TRBV7-9,TRBJ1-5,TGTGCCAGCAGCCCGGAGACAGGGCGCCCCGATCAGCCCCAGCATTTT,CASSPETGRPDQPQHF
-,14,TRBD1,TRBV19,TRBJ2-7,TGTGCCAGTAGTACCCAGGGGGCCTCCTACGAGCAGTACTTC,CASSTQGASYEQYF
once,13,TRBD1,TRBV5-1,TRBJ2-2,TGCGCCAGTCAGGGGGCCGTCACCGGGGAGCTGTTTTTT,CASQGAVTGELFF
-,12,-,TRBV28,TRBJ1-6,TGTGCCAGTCGCATGGAGAATTCACCCCTCCACTTT,CASRMENSPLHF
-,13,TRBD1,TRBV7-6,TRBJ2-7,TGTGCCAGCAGCGGGGACAGGGGGAGCGAGCAGTACTTC,CASSGDRGSEQYF
-,16,TRBD1,TRBV6-5,TRBJ1-5,TGTGCCAGCAGTTACGGGGACAGTTATAGCAATCAGCCCCAGCATTTT,CASSYGDSYSNQPQHF
-,14,-,TRBV6-1,TRBJ1-1,TGTGCCAGCAGATATCAGGGGTCGAACACTGAAGCTTTCTTT,CASRYQGSNTEAFF
once,13,TRBD2,TRBV10-1,TRBJ2-3,TGCGCCAGCAGCGCTACTCGGGGGGGTACGCAGTATTTT,CASSATRGGTQYF